This TCR beta chain was retrieved from a study of T cell changes during pregnancy in multiple sclerosis (dated by TCRdb to the late 2010s). Study-wide context: In women with multiple sclerosis, the researchers looked at how the T cell repertoire shifted as pregnancy progressed.

Of note for this clone: The antigen this receptor binds is unknown. No base quality information exists; no much larger clone differs at one position.

The CDR3 contains 13 residues, cysteine and phenylalanine counted. This entry keeps only the CDR3 DNA: 39 bases, framed from base 1. V and J are trimmed by 3 bases and 5 bases, and the gene matches miss 4 bases of the junction. The germline V gene yields SQVTM for CDR1 and ANQGSEA for CDR2. Library preparation employed the immunoSEQ multiplex PCR assay. TCRdb re-hosts the immuneACCESS table, in-frame sequences only. Its copies lack some clones; in the studies checked, an unresolved V gene accounts for under half of them, and the cause for the rest is not known. The sample data list roughly 39,000 clones, and about nine tenths of these were observed just once. Of the sample, roughly 0.5% falls within the top ten clones.

The rearrangement combines TRBV29-1 with TRBJ1-3, and 7 bases in between align with TRBD1. The sequencing here drew on CD4+ T cells from peripheral blood mononuclear cells, taken in the first trimester of pregnancy. The TCR sequence derives from a female donor in good health, enrolled as a control in a pregnancy study. Read as DNA, the sequence is TGCAGCGTTGACCCAGGGGGTAGAAACACCATATATTTT. This codes for CSVDPGGRNTIYF.